What follows describes a single T cell receptor beta chain. The antigen is unknown. Produced via immunoSEQ multiplex PCR; TCRdb's table is partial and in-frame only. Altogether some 53,000 clones are present, 60% to 85% being singletons, with the ten largest covering 3.6%. This sample was included in a study of PD-L1 blockade in urothelial cancer. About the research overall: When patients started atezolizumab in the mid-2010s, it was given at 1,200 mg intravenously every 3 weeks. Earlier, patients had received 0 to 3 chemotherapy regimens. Overall study results and limits: For durable-benefit patients, tumor-associated blood clones expanded more at 3 weeks.

The receptor was isolated from a man between 65 and 85 years old with urothelial cancer. Sequencing used PBMCs, obtained around atezolizumab (anti-PD-L1) treatment.

Written as DNA, the CDR3 is TGTGCCAGCAGTGAGCAGGGACAGGGGGCAGATACGCAGTATTTT. This sequence encodes CASSEQGQGADTQYF. The chain employs TRBV2 and TRBJ2-3; 11 positions agree with TRBD1. This CDR3 comprises 15 residues. Germline CDR1 and CDR2: SNHLY and FYNNEI. The ends lost 3 bases at V and 4 bases at J; junction bases unmatched: 3.